This T cell receptor beta chain was obtained from a study of T cell responses to AZD1222 COVID-19 vaccine. For the study at large: Whether given at about 4 or about 12 weeks, second doses were pooled.

The CDR3 has 16 amino acids. CDR1 and CDR2 (germline): SGHDT, YYEEEE. Trimming at V came to 3 bases and at J to 2 bases, leaving 7 bases not matched to a gene. Notes on the study in general: The peak T cell response came first, and repertoires were sampled only after it. Epitopes outside B.1.351 and B.1.1.7 mutated regions reportedly drew nearly half of spike TCRs. Dominant CD4 TCR responses targeted spike regions 160-218 and 743-854.

Remarks on this clone: Its antigen is undetermined.

Clones were read by immunoSEQ multiplex PCR, and TCRdb kept only the in-frame ones, dropping some. Among tens of thousands of clones listed, around 80% were seen once. The source is an adult in good health. V is TRBV5-6 and J is TRBJ2-3; TRBD1 matches at 9 bases. The sequences come from peripheral blood, collected on day 0 of AZD1222 vaccination. The CDR3 bases are TGTGCCAGCAGCTATTTGGGACAGGGATCCACAGATACGCAGTATTTT. It yields the protein CASSYLGQGSTDTQYF. Full variable domain (rest looked up from reference TRBV5-6 and TRBJ2-3): DAGVTQSPTHLIKTRGQQVTLRCSPKSGHDTVSWYQQALGQGPQFIFQYYEEEERQRGNFPDRFSGHQFPNYSSELNVNALLLGDSALYLCASSYLGQGSTDTQYFGPGTRLTVL.